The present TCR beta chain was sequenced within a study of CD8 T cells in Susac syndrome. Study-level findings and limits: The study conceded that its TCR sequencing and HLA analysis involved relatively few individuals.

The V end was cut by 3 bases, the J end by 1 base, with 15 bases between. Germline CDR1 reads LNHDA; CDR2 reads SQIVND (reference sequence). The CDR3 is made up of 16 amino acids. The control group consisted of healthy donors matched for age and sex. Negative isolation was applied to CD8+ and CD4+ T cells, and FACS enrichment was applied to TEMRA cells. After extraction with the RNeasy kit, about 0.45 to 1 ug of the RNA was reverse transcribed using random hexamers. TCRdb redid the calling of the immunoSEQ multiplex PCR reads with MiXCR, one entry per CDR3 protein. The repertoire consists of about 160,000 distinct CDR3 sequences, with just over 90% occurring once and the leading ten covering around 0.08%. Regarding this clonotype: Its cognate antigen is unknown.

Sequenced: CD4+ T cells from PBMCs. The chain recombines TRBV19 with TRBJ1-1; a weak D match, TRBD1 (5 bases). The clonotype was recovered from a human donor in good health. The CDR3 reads CASSIIGAGSNTEAFF. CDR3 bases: TGTGCCAGTAGTATTATTGGGGCCGGTTCGAACACTGAAGCTTTCTTT.